The rows below give T cell receptor beta chains drawn from one sample of a study of vaccination effects on CD4 cells after COVID-19. Their antigen targets remain unknown. TCRdb keeps only in-frame clones here, not all; method: immunoSEQ multiplex PCR. The table shows approximately 74,000 clones, with approximately 73% occurring only once. The sequencing here drew on CD4+ T cells from PBMCs cultured without peptide, taken after COVID-19 vaccination. The receptors shown here come from a human donor who received a COVID-19 vaccine. Both conserved end residues are part of each CDR3. A D gene is named only where the DNA matches it firmly. Expanded clones get a size class; other rows say once, few or many, or leave the size out.

>TRBD1|15|TRBJ2-1|TRBV6-5|many
CASSRDRGRYNEQFF
TGTGCCAGCAGTAGGGACAGGGGGCGGTACAATGAGCAGTTCTTC
>.|12|TRBJ1-1|TRBV30|.
CAWSETSDTAFF
TGTGCCTGGAGTGAAACTTCAGACACGGCTTTCTTT
>.|13|TRBJ1-2|TRBV10-3|.
CAISEFSYGGYTF
TGTGCCATCAGTGAGTTCTCCTACGGTGGCTACACCTTC
>.|14|TRBJ1-5|TRBV28|.
CASRRGVDGQPQHF
TGTGCCAGCAGACGTGGGGTAGACGGTCAGCCCCAGCATTTT
>.|15|TRBJ1-2|TRBV18|.
CASSPGQYTNYGYTF
TGTGCCAGCTCACCTGGACAGTATACTAACTATGGCTACACCTTC
>.|13|TRBJ1-2|TRBV24-1|.
CATSEQWFGGYTF
TGTGCCACCAGTGAACAGTGGTTCGGGGGCTACACCTTC
>.|15|TRBJ1-2|TRBV3-1/TRBV3-2|.
CASSPQPGTNYGYTF
TGTGCCAGCAGCCCCCAGCCAGGGACTAACTATGGCTACACCTTC
>TRBD2|15|TRBJ2-5|TRBV6-5|.
CASTRTPSGAETQYF
TGTGCCAGCACCCGAACCCCTAGCGGGGCAGAGACCCAGTACTTC
>.|11|TRBJ2-3|TRBV20-1|.
CSALWPDTQYF
TGCAGTGCTCTGTGGCCAGATACGCAGTATTTT
>.|16|TRBJ2-5|TRBV9|.
CASSVDEGGYQETQYF
TGTGCCAGCAGCGTAGACGAGGGGGGGTACCAAGAGACCCAGTACTTC
>TRBD2|14|TRBJ2-5|TRBV14|.
CASSQWRGDETQYF
TGTGCCAGCAGCCAATGGCGGGGGGACGAGACCCAGTACTTC
>.|17|TRBJ1-5|TRBV24-1|.
CATSDAGTPYSNQPQHF
TGTGCCACCAGTGACGCCGGGACACCGTATAGCAATCAGCCCCAGCATTTT
>TRBD1|14|TRBJ1-2|TRBV15|.
CATSRGGQGPSCTF
TGTGCCACCAGCAGAGGGGGACAGGGGCCTTCCTGCACCTTC
>TRBD1|15|TRBJ2-1|TRBV18|.
CASSAASLQGKFEFF
TGTGCCAGCTCCGCCGCATCCTTACAGGGGAAGTTTGAGTTCTTC
>TRBD1|13|TRBJ1-5|TRBV6-2/TRBV6-3|.
CASSRQGGQPQHF
TGTGCCAGCAGTCGACAGGGTGGCCAGCCCCAGCATTTT
>.|11|TRBJ1-1|TRBV30|.
CAWSFYTEAFF
TGTGCCTGGAGTTTTTACACTGAAGCTTTCTTT
>.|15|TRBJ1-6|TRBV7-2|.
CASSGRVSYNSPLHF
TGTGCCAGCAGCGGCAGGGTTTCCTATAATTCACCCCTCCACTTT
>TRBD2|16|TRBJ2-3|TRBV7-2|.
CASSSGLAGSTDTQYF
TGTGCCAGCAGCTCGGGACTAGCGGGGTCCACAGATACGCAGTATTTT
>.|14|TRBJ1-6|TRBV4-2|.
CASSPGVNNSPLHF
TGTGCCAGCAGCCCCGGTGTAAATAATTCACCCCTCCACTTT
>.|12|TRBJ1-2|TRBV4-1|.
CASSQDRRGYTF
TGCGCCAGCAGCCAAGATAGGCGTGGCTACACCTTC
>.|16|TRBJ1-3|TRBV27|few
CASSLSLGIPGNTIYF
TGTGCCAGCAGTTTATCGCTCGGTATTCCTGGAAACACCATATATTTT